The clone carrying this T cell receptor beta chain was detected ten times or more. This sample was included in a study of T cells in Graves' hyperthyroidism and ophthalmopathy. Germline CDR1 MNHEY, CDR2 SVGAGI. Trimming removed 0 bases from V and 6 bases from J, with 21 bases in between. The length of the CDR3 is 17 residues. The TCR beta CDR3 regions underwent amplification using RNA transcripts as the source. The TCR CDR3 was amplified in a first-round RT-PCR using the HTBI primer set. Using its own MiXCR run on the multiplex PCR reads, TCRdb lists one record per CDR3 protein. The sample contains 270,000 or so distinct CDR3 sequences, about 25% of which appear only once.

The chain employs TRBV6-5 and TRBJ2-7, with a weak D call TRBD2 (5 bases). Input material: blood. This clonotype was obtained from a man aged 40-50 years with Graves' hyperthyroidism that later progressed to Graves' ophthalmopathy. The CDR3 loop is CASSYSRALLLTGEQYF. CDR3 DNA: TGTGCCAGCAGTTACTCGAGGGCATTACTGTTAACGGGCGAGCAGTACTTC.